Presented here are 23 T cell receptor beta chains from one specimen sequenced in a study of cytomegalovirus exposure and HLA in healthy donors. The PCR contained 60 Vbeta and 13 Jbeta primers. Measured with immunoSEQ multiplex PCR; TCRdb has only the in-frame clones, and not every one. The repertoire table contains about 160,000 clones. Input material: PBMCs. Receptor source: a man aged 25 to 45 in good health and CMV-seronegative.

The J gene is TRBJ2-1, the V gene TRBV19, with D perhaps matching TRBD2 (6 bases). The CDR3 covers 16 residues. V shed 4 bases and J shed 2 bases, with 15 bases lying between them. Germline V CDR1 and CDR2: LNHDA, SQIVND (reference sequence). The CDR3 DNA is TGTGCCAGTAGTACCTTAGCGGTTATGACCTACAATGAGCAGTTCTTC. Translating gives CASSTLAVMTYNEQFF.

With respect to this clone: Relative to the germline gene, one junction end is altered; a read error may explain this. In the same sample, other DNA sequences code for this CDR3. The chain combines TRBV30 with TRBJ2-7; 7 bases match TRBD1. This CDR3 has 12 residues. Germline values: CDR1 GTSNPN, CDR2 SVGIG (reference sequence). CDR3 amino acids: CAWTTGSYEQYF. The DNA for the CDR3 is TGTGCCTGGACGACAGGGTCCTACGAGCAATACTTC.

V usage is TRBV27 and J usage is TRBJ2-1, with D tentatively TRBD2 (5 bases). This CDR3 comprises 16 residues. Trimming shortened V by 5 bases and J by 7 bases, and 21 bases separated the two germline ends. Germline CDR1 and CDR2: MNHEY and SMNVEV (reference sequence). The CDR3, as DNA: TGTGCCAGCAGTCTGGACTCCCCCGACATAGCTAATGAGCAGTTCTTC. Amino acid sequence: CASSLDSPDIANEQFF.

The rearrangement joins TRBV5-6 to TRBJ2-7, with 8 bases fitting TRBD1. Germline loops: CDR1 SGHDT, CDR2 YYEEEE. The CDR3 contains 16 residues. J was trimmed by 0 bases and V by 4 bases; bases with no gene match: 9. Written as DNA, the CDR3 is TGTGCCAGCAGCCCCTTACAGGGGGTGAGCTCCTACGAGCAGTACTTC. It encodes CASSPLQGVSSYEQYF.

This sequence joins TRBV29-1 and TRBJ2-1; 9 nucleotides line up with TRBD1. The V and J ends lost 7 bases and 7 bases, in that order; junction bases with no gene match: 5. The CDR3 loop spans 12 amino acids. CDR1 and CDR2 from the germline V gene are SQVTM and ANQGSEA. CDR3 DNA: TGCAGCGCTCCGGGACAGGGAAATGAGCAGTTCTTC. As protein: CSAPGQGNEQFF.

This sequence joins TRBV10-2 and TRBJ2-1; possible D gene TRBD2, 6 bases. Trimming stripped 2 bases from V and 3 bases from J, with 20 bases between. The germline gives CDR1 WSHSY, CDR2 SAAADI. CDR3 length: 18 amino acids. The CDR3 bases are TGCGCCAGCAGTGAGAATATTGGCTTGGGAGGCAACTACAATGAGCAGTTCTTC. Its protein is CASSENIGLGGNYNEQFF.

The chain joins TRBV14 to TRBJ1-2; D is undetermined. Trimming shortened V by 4 bases and J by 3 bases, and 6 bases separated the two germline ends. Germline V gene sequence: CDR1 SGHDN, CDR2 FVKESK. This CDR3 is built from 12 residues. CDR3 DNA sequence: TGTGCCAGCAGCCCCCGCGACTATGGCTACACCTTC. Protein sequence: CASSPRDYGYTF.

V gene TRBV10-1 combines with J gene TRBJ2-1; 11 bases are shared with TRBD2. The V gene's germline CDR1 is WNHNN and CDR2 SYGVQD (reference sequence). V was pared by 8 bases and J by 4 bases, with 19 bases of the junction left unmatched. The CDR3 totals 19 residues. CDR3 bases: TGCGCCAGCCCCCGTCCCTTGGCTAGCGGGAGGAGGTTATACAATGAGCAGTTCTTC. Protein: CASPRPLASGRRLYNEQFF.

The chain uses TRBV19 and TRBJ1-5; 7 bases align to TRBD1. J was trimmed by 4 bases and V by 7 bases; bases with no gene match: 7. CDR3 length: 14 residues. The V gene's germline CDR1 is LNHDA and CDR2 SQIVND (reference sequence). CDR3 DNA: TGTGCCAGTACAACCGGGACAGAAAATCAGCCCCAGCATTTT. Translated: CASTTGTENQPQHF.

The chain recombines TRBV7-6 with TRBJ2-1, with D hard to call. The CDR3 runs 15 residues. With 1 base removed from V and 0 bases from J, the gap between germline ends came to 7 bases. Germline values: CDR1 SGHVS, CDR2 FNYEAQ. CDR3 residues: CASSLEHSSYNEQFF. The DNA of the CDR3 is TGTGCCAGCAGCTTAGAACACAGCTCCTACAATGAGCAGTTCTTC.

The chain employs TRBV7-3 and TRBJ2-3, with D possibly TRBD1 on 5 matching bases. V lost 1 base to trimming and J lost 4 bases, with 15 bases between them. Germline V CDR1 and CDR2: SGHTA, FQGTGA. This CDR3 is 16 amino acids long. This CDR3 is CASSLSRVLGADTQYF. CDR3 nucleotides: TGTGCCAGCAGCTTAAGTCGGGTTCTAGGGGCAGATACGCAGTATTTT.

The chain recombines TRBV6-1 with TRBJ2-1, with 7 bases matching TRBD1. J lost 6 bases, V lost 4 bases, and 6 bases had no gene match. The CDR3 consists of 14 residues. From germline, CDR1 is MNHNS and CDR2 SASEGT. DNA of the CDR3: TGTGCCAGCAGTGCATCGGGACAGCTCAATGAGCAGTTCTTC. Translated: CASSASGQLNEQFF.

About this clone itself: Its ends do not fully match the called genes, so a read error is possible. The chain couples TRBV10-3 to TRBJ1-4, with TRBD1 matching over 7 bases. The CDR3 covers 13 residues. The V gene's germline CDR1 is ENHRY and CDR2 SYGVKD. The CDR3 protein is CAISESTGAAGEF. The CDR3 DNA reads TGTGCCATCAGTGAGTCTACAGGGGCCGCCGGTGAATTT.

The chain has TRBV4-3 and TRBJ2-5, with 9 bases lining up with TRBD1. Germline V gives CDR1 LGHNA, CDR2 YSLEER. Unmatched junction bases numbered 4, after V lost 0 bases and J lost 5 bases. The CDR3 is 15 residues long. The CDR3 reads CASSQETGGSETQYF. DNA for the CDR3: TGCGCCAGCAGCCAAGAGACAGGGGGTTCCGAGACCCAGTACTTC.

This chain uses TRBV19 with TRBJ2-5; TRBD1 matches 8 bases. In germline, CDR1 is LNHDA, CDR2 SQIVND (reference sequence). The CDR3 is 17 residues long. Trimming at V came to 5 bases and at J to 2 bases, leaving 13 bases not matched to a gene. CDR3 sequence reads: CASSHQGASLRQETQYF. The CDR3 DNA reads TGTGCCAGTAGTCACCAGGGGGCAAGCCTTCGGCAAGAGACCCAGTACTTC. The full variable domain, in which reference TRBV19 and TRBJ2-5 provide the parts outside the CDR3, is DGGITQSPKYLFRKEGQNVTLSCEQNLNHDAMYWYRQDPGQGLRLIYYSQIVNDFQKGDIAEGYSVSREKKESFPLTVTSAQKNPTAFYLCASSHQGASLRQETQYFGPGTRLLVL.

This chain uses TRBV20-1 with TRBJ2-7, with D perhaps matching TRBD1 (7 bases). The CDR3 runs to 11 residues. Germline V gene lookup returns CDR1 DFQATT and CDR2 SNEGSKA (reference sequence). Here the CDR3 reads CGGTANYEQYF. In DNA form, the CDR3 reads TGCGGAGGGACAGCAAACTACGAGCAGTACTTC.

V gene TRBV30 combines with J gene TRBJ2-7, with TRBD2 identical over 9 bases. CDR3 length: 13 residues. The junction had 2 bases not matched to a gene; V was cut back by 5 bases and J by 0 bases. Germline lookup yields CDR1 GTSNPN and CDR2 SVGIG (reference sequence). The CDR3 reads CAWAGGISYEQYF. CDR3 bases: TGTGCCTGGGCGGGGGGGATCTCCTACGAGCAGTACTTC.

The V call is TRBV7-3, the J call TRBJ2-5; 14 bases align to TRBD2. The DNA matches TRBJ2-7 better at its end, which makes the J call doubtful. CDR3 length: 16 residues. Germline assignment: CDR1 SGHTA and CDR2 FQGTGA. CDR3 protein: CASSQGLAGEHYEQYF. The CDR3, as DNA: TGTGCCAGCAGCCAGGGACTAGCGGGAGAGCACTACGAGCAGTACTTC.

The chain joins TRBV6-5 to TRBJ1-1; 9 bases are a match to TRBD1. This CDR3 comprises 13 residues. Germline values: CDR1 MNHEY, CDR2 SVGAGI. The V gene end was trimmed by 6 bases and the J gene end by 10 bases; junction bases not matched to a gene: 9. The CDR3 protein is CASSDRGVGGAFF. Here the CDR3 DNA reads TGTGCCAGCAGCGACAGGGGGGTTGGAGGAGCTTTCTTT.

The chain combines TRBV11-3 with TRBJ1-6; the match to TRBD1 covers 7 bases. Per the germline V gene, CDR1 is SGHNT and CDR2 is YENEEA. Trimming at V came to 5 bases and at J to 6 bases, leaving 4 bases not matched to a gene. There are 14 residues in the CDR3. CDR3 DNA sequence: TGTGCCAGCAGCCAGGGGGTTTCTAATTCACCCCTCCACTTT. Encoded protein: CASSQGVSNSPLHF.

The V call is TRBV30, the J call TRBJ2-5; D is possibly TRBD1 (6 bases). Germline CDR1 is GTSNPN and CDR2 is SVGIG (reference sequence). The length of the CDR3 is 13 residues. V gave up 5 bases and J gave up 11 bases, with 21 bases separating them. The CDR3 sequence is CAWDLTGLGEQYF. In DNA form, the CDR3 reads TGTGCCTGGGATCTGACAGGCCTGGGGGAGCAGTACTTC.

The V and J genes are TRBV6-1 and TRBJ1-5; TRBD1 agrees at 7 bases. Germline values: CDR1 MNHNS, CDR2 SASEGT. This CDR3 contains 14 residues. The J segment lost 5 bases and the V segment lost 3 bases, leaving 4 bases of the junction unmatched. The CDR3 here is CASSDADRYQPQHF. CDR3 coding DNA: TGTGCCAGCAGTGACGCGGACAGGTATCAGCCCCAGCATTTT.

This chain links TRBV5-1 with TRBJ2-7, with 7 bases matching TRBD1. The germline CDR1 and CDR2 sequences are SGHRS and YFSETQ. Trimming removed 0 bases from V and 2 bases from J; junction bases left unmatched: 8. The CDR3 spans 16 residues. CDR3 bases: TGCGCCAGCAGCTTGGCGGTAGACAGGGTAACCTACGAGCAGTACTTC. Translation: CASSLAVDRVTYEQYF.